The entry below gives a single TCR beta chain sequence along with its context. The antigen remains undetermined. The sample originates from a study of cytomegalovirus exposure and HLA in healthy donors. V lost 1 base to trimming and J lost 5 bases; unmatched junction nucleotides: 4. Germline V gene data show CDR1 as GTSNPN and CDR2 as SVGIG (reference sequence). The CDR3 is 14 amino acids. Study outcomes and limitations: Sequence variants that were highly shared formed a cluster that was likely a sequencing artifact. A later analysis appeared to link common viral pathogens to several of the most significant clusters. Most TCR beta V segments were productive about 87% or about 30% of the time in an earlier analysis.

Use of 60 Vbeta and 13 Jbeta primers characterized the PCR. The assay was immunoSEQ multiplex PCR, and TCRdb's table has in-frame clones only and misses some. Here the sample table reports roughly 120,000 clones. The TCR sequence derives from a man in his thirties or forties in good health and CMV-seronegative. The chain joins TRBV30 to TRBJ2-1, with 8 bases aligning to TRBD1. The sample consisted of PBMCs. As DNA, the CDR3 is TGTGCCTGGAGTGAGGGGACAGGCCACAATGAGCAGTTCTTC. Translating it yields CAWSEGTGHNEQFF.